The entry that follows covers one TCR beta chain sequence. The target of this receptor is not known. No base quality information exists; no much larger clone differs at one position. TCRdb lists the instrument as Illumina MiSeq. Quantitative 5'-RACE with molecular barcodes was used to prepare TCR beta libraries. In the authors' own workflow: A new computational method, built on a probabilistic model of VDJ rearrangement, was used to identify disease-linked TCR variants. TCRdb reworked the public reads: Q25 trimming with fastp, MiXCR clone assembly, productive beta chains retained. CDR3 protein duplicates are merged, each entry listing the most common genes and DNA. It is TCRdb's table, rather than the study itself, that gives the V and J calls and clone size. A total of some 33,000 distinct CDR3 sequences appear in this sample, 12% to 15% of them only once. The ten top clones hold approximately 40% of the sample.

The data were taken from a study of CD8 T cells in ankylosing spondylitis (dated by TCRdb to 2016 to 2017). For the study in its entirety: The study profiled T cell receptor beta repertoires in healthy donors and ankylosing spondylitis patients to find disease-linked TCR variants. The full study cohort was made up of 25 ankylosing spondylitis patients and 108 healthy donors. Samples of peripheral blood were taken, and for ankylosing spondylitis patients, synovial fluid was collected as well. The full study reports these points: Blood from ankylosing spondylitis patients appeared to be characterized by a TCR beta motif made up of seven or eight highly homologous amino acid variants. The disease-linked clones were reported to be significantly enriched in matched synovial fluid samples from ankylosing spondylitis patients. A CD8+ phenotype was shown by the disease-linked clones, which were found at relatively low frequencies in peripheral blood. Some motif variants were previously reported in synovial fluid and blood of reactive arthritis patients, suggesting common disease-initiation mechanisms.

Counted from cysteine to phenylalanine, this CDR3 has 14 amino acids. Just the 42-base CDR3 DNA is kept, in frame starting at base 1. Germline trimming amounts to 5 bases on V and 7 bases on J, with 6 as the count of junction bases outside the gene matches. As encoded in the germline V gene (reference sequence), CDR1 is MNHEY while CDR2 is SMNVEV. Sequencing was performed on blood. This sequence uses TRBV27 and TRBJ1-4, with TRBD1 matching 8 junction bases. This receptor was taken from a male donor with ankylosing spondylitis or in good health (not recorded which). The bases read TGTGCCAGCAGTCGCCGGACAGGGACTGAAAAACTGTTTTTT. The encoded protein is CASSRRTGTEKLFF.